Below, 18 T cell receptor beta chains from the same sample are listed, as sequenced in a study of blood T cells in healthy people across ages. A J-beta primer mix and a sample-barcoded 5' primer were used in a second PCR of about 6 to 12 cycles. TCRdb re-called the 5' RACE reads through MiXCR, storing one row per CDR3 protein. Of 760,000 or so distinct CDR3 sequences in the sample, around a quarter are singletons; the top ten hold more than 7.5%. Separately, the same data were catalogued under a study of T cells of mothers and their children.

The source material was blood. These receptors all stem from a boy between 5 and 17 years old in good health.

This clonotype came up a few times. This chain joins TRBV9 and TRBJ2-7, with 7 bases that match TRBD2. Germline CDR1 and CDR2: SGDLS and YYNGEE. After removal of 0 bases from V and 2 bases from J, the junction contained 5 bases not matched to a gene. The CDR3 loop spans 15 amino acids. This CDR3 is CASSVGEGPTYEQYF. CDR3 DNA sequence: TGTGCCAGCAGCGTAGGGGAGGGACCTACCTACGAGCAGTACTTC.

This clonotype was seen only a few times. The chain is built from TRBV12-3 or TRBV12-4 and TRBJ2-5; D might be TRBD1 (5 bases). The V end was cut by 2 bases, the J end by 5 bases, with 12 bases between. This CDR3 contains 14 residues. The DNA for the CDR3 is TGTGCCAGCAGTTTATGGCAGGGCCACGAGACCCAGTACTTC. As protein: CASSLWQGHETQYF.

The chain is built from TRBV20-1 and TRBJ2-7; D is uncertain. The germline CDR1 and CDR2 sequences are DFQATT and SNEGSKA (reference sequence). The V gene lost 6 bases and the J gene lost 2 bases, with 11 bases spanning the gap. The CDR3 loop spans 12 amino acids. The CDR3 region is CSAERSTYEQYF. The CDR3 DNA follows: TGCAGTGCCGAAAGGAGTACCTACGAGCAGTACTTC.

The CDR3 region is CASSSDLGGYTF. The CDR3 bases are TGTGCCAGCAGCTCCGACTTGGGCGGCTACACCTTC. This chain uses TRBV5-4 with TRBJ1-2, with D uncertain. CDR3 length: 12 amino acids. The ends were cut back, 3 bases at V and 8 bases at J, with 11 bases in the middle. CDR1 SGHNT and CDR2 YYREEE come from the germline V gene (reference sequence).

This clonotype was observed at least ten times. This chain uses TRBV7-2 with TRBJ2-3; D ambiguous. V shed 5 bases and J shed 4 bases, with 7 bases lying between them. The CDR3 spans 12 residues. Looked up from germline, CDR1 is SGHTA and CDR2 is FQGNSA. The CDR3 loop reads CASSLVADTQYF. CDR3 bases: TGTGCCAGCAGCCTCGTAGCAGATACGCAGTATTTT. Complete variable domain (other parts from reference TRBV7-2 and TRBJ2-3): GAGVSQSPSNKVTEKGKDVELRCDPISGHTALYWYRQSLGQGLEFLIYFQGNSAPDKSGLPSDRFSAERTGGSVSTLTIQRTQQEDSAVYLCASSLVADTQYFGPGTRLTVL.

V is TRBV6-1 and J is TRBJ1-5; D not resolved. Trimming took 3 bases from V and 11 from J, leaving 14 bases between them. This CDR3 comprises 13 residues. Germline assignment: CDR1 MNHNS and CDR2 SASEGT. CDR3 bases: TGTGCCAGCAGTGAGGATGTAACTCTGACCCAGCATTTT. This sequence encodes CASSEDVTLTQHF.

V is TRBV6-2 or TRBV6-3 and J is TRBJ2-5, with D possibly matching TRBD2 (5 bases). The DNA end is a closer match to TRBJ2-1, so the J assignment may be wrong. The germline CDR1 and CDR2 sequences are MNHEY and SVGEGT. This CDR3 has 15 amino acids. The chain's CDR3 is CASSYAGPVSNEQFF. For the CDR3, the DNA is TGTGCCAGCAGTTACGCGGGCCCGGTAAGCAATGAGCAGTTCTTC.

V usage is TRBV4-1 and J usage is TRBJ1-1; maybe TRBD1 (5 bases). Deletions cut 0 bases from V and 5 bases from J, with 10 bases between. This CDR3 comprises 14 residues. Germline CDR1 reads MGHRA; CDR2 reads YSYEKL. CDR3 DNA: TGCGCCAGCAGCCAAGATCCAGGGCCGACTGAAGCTTTCTTT. Encoded protein: CASSQDPGPTEAFF.

The V gene is TRBV6-6, the J gene TRBJ2-5; D remains ambiguous. Deletions cut 5 bases from V and 0 bases from J, with 13 bases between. The CDR3 is 15 residues long. Germline loops: CDR1 MNHNY, CDR2 SVGAGI (reference sequence). CDR3 sequence: CASSDPDENQETQYF. The CDR3 nucleotides read TGTGCCAGCAGTGACCCCGATGAGAACCAAGAGACCCAGTACTTC.

The chain uses TRBV6-5 and TRBJ1-2; 7 nucleotides align to TRBD1. With V trimmed by 2 bases and J by 5 bases, 5 bases remained unmatched. Germline CDR1 is MNHEY and CDR2 is SVGAGI. The CDR3 spans 14 residues. The CDR3 nucleotides are TGTGCCAGCAGTTACGACAGGGCCACTTATGGCTACACCTTC. Encoded protein: CASSYDRATYGYTF.

The rearrangement links TRBV12-3 or TRBV12-4 to TRBJ2-1, with 7 bases lining up with TRBD1. There are 16 residues in the CDR3. J lost 7 bases, V lost 3 bases, and 12 bases had no gene match. CDR3 residues: CASSFRRQGPRNEQFF. The CDR3 region has the DNA TGTGCCAGCAGTTTCCGAAGACAGGGACCGAGGAATGAGCAGTTCTTC.

This clonotype has only a few counts. The V gene is TRBV9, the J gene TRBJ2-5, with D maybe TRBD1 (5 bases). The J call is in doubt because the DNA end fits TRBJ2-7 better. This CDR3 spans 14 amino acids. Germline V CDR1 and CDR2: SGDLS, YYNGEE. The CDR3 nucleotides are TGTGCCAGCAGCGTTATCGGACAAAACGACGAGCAGTACTTC. It yields the protein CASSVIGQNDEQYF.

The table lists this clonotype with a few counts. The chain has TRBV7-9 and TRBJ2-1; D is undetermined. Trimming cost V 8 bases and J 8 bases, with 7 bases left between them. The CDR3 has 10 amino acids. Germline-derived CDR1 and CDR2 are SEHNR and FQNEAQ (reference sequence). This chain's CDR3 is CASDVHEQFF. The DNA for the CDR3 is TGTGCCAGCGACGTCCATGAGCAGTTCTTC.

A few counts support this clonotype. This chain uses TRBV19 with TRBJ1-5; 8 positions match TRBD1. The V and J ends lost 6 bases and 5 bases, in that order; junction bases with no gene match: 9. CDR3 length: 15 amino acids. Germline V gives CDR1 LNHDA, CDR2 SQIVND (reference sequence). CDR3 in amino acids: CASRNDRGPHQPQHF. For the CDR3, the DNA is TGTGCCAGTAGGAACGACAGGGGTCCCCATCAGCCCCAGCATTTT.

The gene calls are TRBV7-9 and TRBJ1-6; D is possibly TRBD1 (5 bases). Trimming took off 4 bases at V and 6 bases at J, with 13 bases between the two ends. The CDR3 runs 15 residues. Germline assignment: CDR1 SEHNR and CDR2 FQNEAQ (reference sequence). Written as DNA, the CDR3 is TGTGCCAGCAGCTCGGGGACGTTTGGTAATTCACCCCTCCACTTT. It is translated as CASSSGTFGNSPLHF.

The chain carries TRBV28 and TRBJ2-4; 7 nucleotides line up with TRBD2. V shed 4 bases and J 5 bases; nucleotides not matched to a gene: 8. The CDR3 sequence is 15 residues long. Germline lookup yields CDR1 MDHEN and CDR2 SYDVKM. CDR3 region: CASSSTSVGENIQYF. The CDR3 DNA reads TGTGCCAGCAGTTCCACTAGCGTAGGGGAAAACATTCAGTACTTC.

V usage is TRBV6-1 and J usage is TRBJ2-5; D gene unclear. Per germline, CDR1 MNHNS and CDR2 SASEGT. CDR3 length: 13 amino acids. The V end lost 5 bases, the J end lost 5 bases, and 12 bases lay between the germline ends. In DNA form, the CDR3 reads TGTGCCAGCAGTCATAACTACAAGGAGACCCAGTACTTC. Its translation is CASSHNYKETQYF.

The V call is TRBV5-1, the J call TRBJ2-5, with 9 nucleotides matching TRBD2. Matching the DNA end better, TRBJ2-1 makes the J call doubtful. CDR1 is SGHRS, CDR2 YFSETQ, per germline. This CDR3 is built from 13 residues. The CDR3, as DNA: TGCGCCAGCATAGGGACTAGCCCCCATGAGCAGTTCTTC. It codes for CASIGTSPHEQFF.